This is a list of T cell receptor beta chains from one sample in a study of shared clonotypes between healthy human individuals. TCRdb keeps only in-frame clones here, not all; method: immunoSEQ multiplex PCR. The sample holds approximately 2.1 million clones, approximately 95% seen once. Sequenced: naive CD4+ T cells from PBMCs. These receptors all come from a man aged 18 to 35 in good health. Some clones in this sample may be carry-over from other donors' samples. Each CDR3 is given with its conserved first and last residue. Each record gives: J gene, V gene, clone size, D gene, CDR3 DNA, CDR3 protein. D genes are given only for firm matches. Rows give clone size only sometimes, using once, few, many, or a class for an expanded clone.

j_call: TRBJ1-4
v_call: TRBV25-1
clone_size: NA
d_call: NA
cdr3_nt: TGTGCCAGCAGTTGGTCTGGGAGTAATGAAAAACTGTTTTTT
cdr3_aa: CASSWSGSNEKLFF

j_call: TRBJ1-5
v_call: TRBV2
clone_size: NA
d_call: NA
cdr3_nt: TGTGCCAGCAGTGGGCAGGGGAATCAGCCCCAGCATTTT
cdr3_aa: CASSGQGNQPQHF

j_call: TRBJ1-5
v_call: TRBV28
clone_size: few
d_call: TRBD1
cdr3_nt: TGTGCCAGCATCCCACAACGGGACAGGCCCCAGCATTTT
cdr3_aa: CASIPQRDRPQHF

j_call: TRBJ1-2
v_call: TRBV28
clone_size: once
d_call: NA
cdr3_nt: TGTGCCAGCCGGGACGGCCTAAATCAAGTTCGTGGCTACACCTTC
cdr3_aa: CASRDGLNQVRGYTF

j_call: TRBJ2-7
v_call: TRBV7-2
clone_size: NA
d_call: TRBD1
cdr3_nt: TGTGCCAGCAGCCAAAGACAGGGGATCTACGAGCAGTACTTC
cdr3_aa: CASSQRQGIYEQYF

j_call: TRBJ1-5
v_call: TRBV29-1
clone_size: NA
d_call: TRBD1
cdr3_nt: TGCAGCGTTTCCGGGACAGGGGGTCAGCCCCAGCATTTT
cdr3_aa: CSVSGTGGQPQHF

j_call: TRBJ2-2
v_call: TRBV5-1
clone_size: NA
d_call: NA
cdr3_nt: TGCGCCAGCAGCTCACGGGCTGAGGCCGGGGAGCTGTTTTTT
cdr3_aa: CASSSRAEAGELFF

j_call: TRBJ2-7
v_call: TRBV7-8
clone_size: NA
d_call: NA
cdr3_nt: TGTGCCAGCAGCTTAGATCATAGCGGAAACTACGAGCAGTACTTC
cdr3_aa: CASSLDHSGNYEQYF

j_call: TRBJ2-2
v_call: TRBV5-4
clone_size: NA
d_call: TRBD2
cdr3_nt: TGTGCCAGCGGTAGCGGGGGTGGCACCGGGGAGCTGTTTTTT
cdr3_aa: CASGSGGGTGELFF

j_call: TRBJ2-1
v_call: TRBV30
clone_size: NA
d_call: NA
cdr3_nt: TGTGCCTGGAGTGGGCCGGGGGGCTTTTACAATGAGCAGTTCTTC
cdr3_aa: CAWSGPGGFYNEQFF

j_call: TRBJ1-2
v_call: TRBV7-8
clone_size: NA
d_call: NA
cdr3_nt: TGTGCCAGCAGCTTAGGTGTGACCTACTATGGCTACACCTTC
cdr3_aa: CASSLGVTYYGYTF

j_call: TRBJ2-1
v_call: TRBV11-1
clone_size: NA
d_call: TRBD1
cdr3_nt: TGTGCCAGCAGCTTAGGACAGGGACCCTACAATGAGCAGTTCTTC
cdr3_aa: CASSLGQGPYNEQFF

j_call: TRBJ2-3
v_call: TRBV28
clone_size: NA
d_call: NA
cdr3_nt: TGTGCCACCACAAGAACAGATACGCAGTATTTT
cdr3_aa: CATTRTDTQYF

j_call: TRBJ2-6
v_call: TRBV27
clone_size: NA
d_call: NA
cdr3_nt: TGTGCCAGCAGGACATTTTCTGGGGCCAACGTCCTGACTTTC
cdr3_aa: CASRTFSGANVLTF

j_call: TRBJ2-2
v_call: TRBV7-9
clone_size: NA
d_call: NA
cdr3_nt: TGTGCCAGCACCACCCCTTGGGGGGGCAACACCGGGGAGCTGTTTTTT
cdr3_aa: CASTTPWGGNTGELFF

j_call: TRBJ2-4
v_call: TRBV28
clone_size: NA
d_call: NA
cdr3_nt: TGTGCCAGCAGTCAACAGCCCGTGGACATTCAGTACTTC
cdr3_aa: CASSQQPVDIQYF

j_call: TRBJ1-1
v_call: TRBV18
clone_size: NA
d_call: NA
cdr3_nt: TGTGCCAGCTCACTGTCCCGCACGGGGGAAGCTTTCTTT
cdr3_aa: CASSLSRTGEAFF

j_call: TRBJ2-3
v_call: TRBV5-1
clone_size: once
d_call: TRBD1
cdr3_nt: TGCGCCAGCAGCTCCTCATCGTACAGGGGCCGCGCGGGCGATACGCAGTATTTT
cdr3_aa: CASSSSSYRGRAGDTQYF

j_call: TRBJ2-3
v_call: TRBV10-3
clone_size: once
d_call: TRBD1
cdr3_nt: TGTGCCATCAGATACAGGGGTAGGGCCGCCGATACGCAGTATTTT
cdr3_aa: CAIRYRGRAADTQYF

j_call: TRBJ2-3
v_call: TRBV2
clone_size: NA
d_call: TRBD2
cdr3_nt: TGTGCCAGCAGCGGGGCGGGCGGGAGGACAGATACGCAGTATTTT
cdr3_aa: CASSGAGGRTDTQYF

j_call: TRBJ2-3
v_call: TRBV5-1
clone_size: once
d_call: NA
cdr3_nt: TGCGCCAGCAGCTTGGGGGACAAGACTTTTTCAGATACGCAGTATTTT
cdr3_aa: CASSLGDKTFSDTQYF

j_call: TRBJ1-2
v_call: TRBV28
clone_size: once
d_call: NA
cdr3_nt: TGTGCCAGCAGTCCTTCCGGGACCCTTAACGTTTTCGGCTACACCTTC
cdr3_aa: CASSPSGTLNVFGYTF

j_call: TRBJ2-2
v_call: TRBV4-1
clone_size: NA
d_call: NA
cdr3_nt: TGCGCCAGCAGAGGACGGACAGCAAACACCGGGGAGCTGTTTTTT
cdr3_aa: CASRGRTANTGELFF

j_call: TRBJ1-1
v_call: TRBV5-4
clone_size: once
d_call: TRBD1
cdr3_nt: TGTGCCAGCAGCTCAAGAAACAGGGGGACTGAAGCTTTCTTT
cdr3_aa: CASSSRNRGTEAFF

j_call: TRBJ1-2
v_call: TRBV5-1
clone_size: NA
d_call: NA
cdr3_nt: TGCGCCAGCAGCCACCTGGGGGGAGACCAGGGCTACACCTTC
cdr3_aa: CASSHLGGDQGYTF

j_call: TRBJ2-7
v_call: TRBV5-1
clone_size: NA
d_call: TRBD1
cdr3_nt: TGCGCCAGCAGCTTTAACACGGGACAGGGGGCTGAGCAGTACTTC
cdr3_aa: CASSFNTGQGAEQYF

j_call: TRBJ2-3
v_call: TRBV5-4
clone_size: NA
d_call: TRBD2
cdr3_nt: TGTGCCAGCAGCTTGGTAAGGCTAGCGGGAGGGCCGCGTAGCACAGATACGCAGTATTTT
cdr3_aa: CASSLVRLAGGPRSTDTQYF

j_call: TRBJ2-3
v_call: TRBV27
clone_size: NA
d_call: NA
cdr3_nt: TGTGCCAGCAGTTTATTCTTAGCGGCCCAGGATACGCAGTATTTT
cdr3_aa: CASSLFLAAQDTQYF

j_call: TRBJ2-2
v_call: TRBV4-2
clone_size: once
d_call: NA
cdr3_nt: TGTGCCAGCAGCTCCTTCCCCGGGGGATCGAACACCGGGGAGCTGTTTTTT
cdr3_aa: CASSSFPGGSNTGELFF

j_call: TRBJ2-7
v_call: TRBV28
clone_size: NA
d_call: NA
cdr3_nt: TGTGCCAGCAGTTTAAAGGGGGGATTGGGCGAGCAGTACTTC
cdr3_aa: CASSLKGGLGEQYF

j_call: TRBJ1-4
v_call: TRBV6-5
clone_size: few
d_call: TRBD1
cdr3_nt: TGTGCCAGCAGTTACCTGGGACAGGGCGATGAAAAACTGTTTTTT
cdr3_aa: CASSYLGQGDEKLFF

j_call: TRBJ2-3
v_call: TRBV11-3
clone_size: NA
d_call: TRBD2
cdr3_nt: TGTGCCAGCAGCAAAGGACTAGCGGGTTCTAGCACAGATACGCAGTATTTT
cdr3_aa: CASSKGLAGSSTDTQYF

j_call: TRBJ2-5
v_call: TRBV7-3
clone_size: NA
d_call: TRBD2
cdr3_nt: TGTGCCAGCAGCCCCCAGACTAGCGGGGGCCGAGAGACCCAGTACTTC
cdr3_aa: CASSPQTSGGRETQYF

j_call: TRBJ1-2
v_call: TRBV7-2
clone_size: few
d_call: TRBD1
cdr3_nt: TGTGCCAGCAGCCCACAACGGGACAGCTATGGCTACACCTTC
cdr3_aa: CASSPQRDSYGYTF

j_call: TRBJ1-2
v_call: TRBV12-5
clone_size: NA
d_call: TRBD1
cdr3_nt: TGTGCTAGTGGTTTGGTACGAGGGGGCGGGCACTATGGCTACACCTTC
cdr3_aa: CASGLVRGGGHYGYTF

j_call: TRBJ2-5
v_call: TRBV10-2
clone_size: NA
d_call: TRBD1
cdr3_nt: TGCGCCAGCACAGGGGGGGACAGGGCCCAAGAGACCCAGTACTTC
cdr3_aa: CASTGGDRAQETQYF

j_call: TRBJ1-3
v_call: TRBV7-3
clone_size: NA
d_call: NA
cdr3_nt: TGTGCCAGCAGCCGATCCCCACTGTGGGGAAACACCATATATTTT
cdr3_aa: CASSRSPLWGNTIYF

j_call: TRBJ2-5
v_call: TRBV28
clone_size: NA
d_call: TRBD2
cdr3_nt: TGTGCCAGCAGCACCGGACTAGTCAGAGAGACCCAGTACTTC
cdr3_aa: CASSTGLVRETQYF

j_call: TRBJ2-7
v_call: TRBV7-9
clone_size: NA
d_call: NA
cdr3_nt: TGTGCCAGCAGCTTAGGATCATTCTACGAGCAGTACTTC
cdr3_aa: CASSLGSFYEQYF

j_call: TRBJ2-2
v_call: TRBV18
clone_size: NA
d_call: NA
cdr3_nt: TGTGCCAGCTCACCAGGAGAGCGGAGCCGAAACACCGGGGAGCTGTTTTTT
cdr3_aa: CASSPGERSRNTGELFF

j_call: TRBJ2-3
v_call: TRBV29-1
clone_size: NA
d_call: NA
cdr3_nt: TGCAGCGCTGGGGGCAGGGCGAGCACAGATACGCAGTATTTT
cdr3_aa: CSAGGRASTDTQYF

j_call: TRBJ2-7
v_call: TRBV5-5
clone_size: NA
d_call: TRBD2
cdr3_nt: TGTGCCAGCAGCACAACCGGGACTAGCGGGAGTCACGAGCAGTACTTC
cdr3_aa: CASSTTGTSGSHEQYF

j_call: TRBJ2-5
v_call: TRBV5-1
clone_size: NA
d_call: TRBD1
cdr3_nt: TGCGCCAGCAGCGAGGGACAGGGCGGGGAGACCCAGTACTTC
cdr3_aa: CASSEGQGGETQYF

j_call: TRBJ1-4
v_call: TRBV4-3
clone_size: NA
d_call: TRBD1
cdr3_nt: TGCGCCAGCAGCTCCGGGACAGAGCCTGAAAAACTGTTTTTT
cdr3_aa: CASSSGTEPEKLFF

j_call: TRBJ2-2
v_call: TRBV2
clone_size: NA
d_call: NA
cdr3_nt: TGTGCCAGCAGTGGCCAGGGGACCGGGGAGCTGTTTTTT
cdr3_aa: CASSGQGTGELFF

j_call: TRBJ2-5
v_call: TRBV7-3
clone_size: NA
d_call: NA
cdr3_nt: TGTGCCAGCAGCTACACAAACCAAGAGACCCAGTACTTC
cdr3_aa: CASSYTNQETQYF

j_call: TRBJ2-3
v_call: TRBV19
clone_size: NA
d_call: NA
cdr3_nt: TGTGCCAGTAGTCGGACAGATACGCAGTATTTT
cdr3_aa: CASSRTDTQYF